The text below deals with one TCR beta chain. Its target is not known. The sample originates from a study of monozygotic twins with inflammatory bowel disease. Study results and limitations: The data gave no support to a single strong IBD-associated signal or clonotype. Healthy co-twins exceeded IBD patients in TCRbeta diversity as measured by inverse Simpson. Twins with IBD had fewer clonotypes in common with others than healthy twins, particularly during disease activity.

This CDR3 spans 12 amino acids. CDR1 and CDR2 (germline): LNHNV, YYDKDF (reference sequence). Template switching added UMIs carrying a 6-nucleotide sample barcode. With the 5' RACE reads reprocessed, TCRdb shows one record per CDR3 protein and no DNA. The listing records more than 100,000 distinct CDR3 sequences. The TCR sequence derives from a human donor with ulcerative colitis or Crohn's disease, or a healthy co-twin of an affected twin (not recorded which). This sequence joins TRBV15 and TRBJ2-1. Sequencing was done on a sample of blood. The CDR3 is CATSRDPNEQFF.